This record concerns one T cell receptor (beta chain) sequence. Germline assignment: CDR1 SGHTA and CDR2 FQGTGA. V was pared by 2 bases and J by 1 base, with 11 bases between. The CDR3 spans 15 residues. Per the authors' pipeline: Estimation of nucleated cell counts was performed using reference gene primer amplification. Profiled with immunoSEQ multiplex PCR; TCRdb holds only in-frame clones, not every one. That table furnishes V, J and clone size, whereas the DNA furnished D and trimming. The data contain about 140,000 clones, around 85% of them seen just once; the ten biggest clones take up roughly 2.9%. The data were obtained in a study of blood T cell repertoires in COVID-19. As for the study in general: Samples came from the United States, Italy and Spain, spanning acute and convalescent COVID-19. PBMCs, B-cell-depleted T cells, or T cells were the source of the cDNA or gDNA that made up the material.

The sequence was obtained from a man between 50 and 59 years old with acute or convalescent COVID-19. The chain is built from TRBV7-3 and TRBJ1-1, with D maybe TRBD1 (5 bases). Sample: peripheral blood. CDR3 in DNA: TGTGCCAGCAGCTTAGTGGGGGGTACGAACACTGAAGCTTTCTTT. Translating gives CASSLVGGTNTEAFF.